This TCR beta chain was identified during a study of neurological immune-mediated disorders. In TCRdb, the 5' RACE reads were re-called with MiXCR into one record per CDR3 protein. Here the sample spans roughly 50,000 distinct CDR3 sequences, roughly 17% being singletons. This CDR3 is built from 15 residues. V was trimmed by 1 base and J by 1 base, leaving 10 bases between them. The germline V gene encodes CDR1 SGHDN and CDR2 FVKESK. The table lists this clonotype with many counts. The gene calls are TRBV14 and TRBJ1-1; possible D gene TRBD1, 6 bases. This clonotype was sampled from a man aged 55 to 70 in good health. The sequenced material came from PBMCs. The CDR3 bases are TGTGCCAGCAGCCAAGTCACAGGGAGGAACACTGAAGCTTTCTTT. Residues: CASSQVTGRNTEAFF.